The 6 T cell receptor beta chains below all came from one sample that was sequenced in a study of T cells expressing NK-cell markers. TCRdb processed the 5' RACE reads again and assigns one entry to each CDR3 protein, with no DNA. This listing includes 400,000 to 500,000 distinct CDR3 sequences. The sample was blood T cells: a sorted CD56 or NKG2C T cell subset, CD4+ or CD8+ T cells, or bulk PBMC T cells (not recorded which). The receptors shown here come from a woman between 18 and 70 years old in good health.

The rearrangement links TRBV6-5 to TRBJ2-5; absent DNA, TCRdb's TRBD1 call cannot be checked. The CDR3 has 15 residues. CDR1 MNHEY and CDR2 SVGAGI come from the germline V gene. The CDR3 spells CASSYYRTGDETQYF.

This chain links TRBV4-3 with TRBJ2-3; TCRdb indicates TRBD2, and absent DNA this call remains unverified. The CDR3 consists of 15 residues. Germline CDR1 LGHNA, CDR2 YSLEER. CDR3 amino acids: CASSQGIAVGDTQYF.

This sequence joins TRBV20-1 and TRBJ2-7; with no DNA, the TCRdb D assignment of TRBD1 cannot be verified. The CDR3 totals 13 residues. Per germline, CDR1 DFQATT and CDR2 SNEGSKA (reference sequence). The CDR3 is CSAVKRTGGEQYF.

The chain couples TRBV12-3 or TRBV12-4 to TRBJ1-3. This CDR3 is built from 14 residues. The CDR3 sequence is CASRAFASGNTIYF.

The rearrangement joins TRBV13 to TRBJ2-3; there is no DNA to check the TCRdb D call of TRBD1. The CDR3 covers 17 residues. From germline, CDR1 is PRHDT and CDR2 FYEKMQ (reference sequence). CDR3: CASSSRTGVGFTDTQYF.

The chain is built from TRBV4-3 and TRBJ2-5; TCRdb reports TRBD1, a call that lacks DNA to check it against. The CDR3 has 14 residues. Germline V lookup: CDR1 LGHNA, CDR2 YSLEER. The CDR3 protein is CASSPTGGQETQYF.